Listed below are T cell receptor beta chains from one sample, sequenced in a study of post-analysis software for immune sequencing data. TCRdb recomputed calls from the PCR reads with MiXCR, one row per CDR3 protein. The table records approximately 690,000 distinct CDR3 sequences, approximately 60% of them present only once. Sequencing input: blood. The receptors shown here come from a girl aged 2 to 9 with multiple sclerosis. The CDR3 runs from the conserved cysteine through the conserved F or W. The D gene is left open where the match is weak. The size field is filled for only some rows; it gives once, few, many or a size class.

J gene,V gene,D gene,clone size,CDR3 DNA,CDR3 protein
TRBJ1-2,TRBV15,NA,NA,TGTGCCACCAGCAGAGACGGACGACAGAACTATGGCTACACCTTC,CATSRDGRQNYGYTF
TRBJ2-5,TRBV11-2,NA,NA,TGTGCCAGCAGCTTAGTCGCTCGAGGGGAGCAGTACTTC,CASSLVARGEQYF
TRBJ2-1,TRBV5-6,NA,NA,TGTGCCAGCAGCTTGGGACAGAAATCCTACAATGAGCAGTTCTTC,CASSLGQKSYNEQFF
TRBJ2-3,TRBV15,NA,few,TGTGCCACCAGCAGAAGTTTGGAGAGCACAGATACGCAGTATTTT,CATSRSLESTDTQYF
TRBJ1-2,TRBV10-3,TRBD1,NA,TGTGCCATCAGGGGACAGAATAACTATGGCTACACCTTC,CAIRGQNNYGYTF
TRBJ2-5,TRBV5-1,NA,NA,TGCGCCAGCAGCTTGCGGAAGGGACCGCTGCTTCCAGAGACCCAGTACTTC,CASSLRKGPLLPETQYF
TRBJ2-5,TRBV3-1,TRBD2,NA,TGTGCCAGCAGCCAAGACGGAGCGGGGGCTCGGGAGCAGTACTTC,CASSQDGAGAREQYF
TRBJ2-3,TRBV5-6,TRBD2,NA,TGTGCCAGCAGCCCGACTAGCGCCACAGATACGCAGTATTTT,CASSPTSATDTQYF
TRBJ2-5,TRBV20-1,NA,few,TGCAGTGCTAGAAGTGCAGGCAGCCCCCAGTACTTC,CSARSAGSPQYF
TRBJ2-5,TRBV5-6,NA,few,TGTGCCAGCAGCTTGCTGGGTAAAAATAAGGTGCTAGAGACCCAGTACTTC,CASSLLGKNKVLETQYF
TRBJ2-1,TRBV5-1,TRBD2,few,TGCGCCAGCTCAGCCGGGAGGGCTAGCGGGAGGGCCCCCTACAATGAGCAGTTCTTC,CASSAGRASGRAPYNEQFF
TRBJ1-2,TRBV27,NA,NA,TGTGCCACCCGCCCAGTTAGTGACTATGGCTACACCTTC,CATRPVSDYGYTF
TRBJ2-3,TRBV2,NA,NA,TGTGCCAGCAGTGAAACGACTAGTCGTAGGACAGATACGCAGTATTTT,CASSETTSRRTDTQYF
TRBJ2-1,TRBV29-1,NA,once,TGCAGCGTTGAATGGGCTTTAAGCCCCTACAATGAGCAGTTCTTC,CSVEWALSPYNEQFF
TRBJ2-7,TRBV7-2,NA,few,TGTGCCAGCAGCTTTACGGTAGGGTACGAGCAGTACTTC,CASSFTVGYEQYF
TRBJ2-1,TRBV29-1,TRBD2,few,TGCAGCGTAAAACTAGCGGGGGGGCAAGGGAGCTCCTACAATGAGCAGTTCTTC,CSVKLAGGQGSSYNEQFF
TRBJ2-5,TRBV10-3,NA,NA,TGTGCCATCAGCTCCGGGGTCGGGGGAGAGACCCAGTACTTC,CAISSGVGGETQYF
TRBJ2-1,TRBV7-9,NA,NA,TGTGCCAGCAGCTTAGACGGGGCCCACGATGAGCAGTTCTTC,CASSLDGAHDEQFF
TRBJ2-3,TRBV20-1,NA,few,TGCAGTGCCAAGTCGTGGGGCACAGATACGCAGTATTTT,CSAKSWGTDTQYF
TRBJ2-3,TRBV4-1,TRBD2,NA,TGCGCCAGCAGCCAAGAGTTGTGGGGACTAGCGGGCCTAGATGCGCAGTATTTT,CASSQELWGLAGLDAQYF
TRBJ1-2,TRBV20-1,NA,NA,TGCAGTGCTAGTCCCGATACGACAAGTGGCTACACCTTC,CSASPDTTSGYTF
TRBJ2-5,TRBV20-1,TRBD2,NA,TGCAGTGCTCTTGGACTAGCGGGGATTAGGGAGACCCAGTACTTC,CSALGLAGIRETQYF
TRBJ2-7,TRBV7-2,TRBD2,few,TGTGCCAGCAGCTTGGGACTAGCGGGGGGAGACGAGCAGTACTTC,CASSLGLAGGDEQYF
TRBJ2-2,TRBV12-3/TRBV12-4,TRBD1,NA,TGTGCCAGCAGTCCCCGTCAGACAGGGCGAAACACCGGGGAGCTGTTTTTT,CASSPRQTGRNTGELFF
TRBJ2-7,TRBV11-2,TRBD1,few,TGTGCCAGCAGCCCGTTGACAGGGGTGTACGAGCAGTACTTC,CASSPLTGVYEQYF
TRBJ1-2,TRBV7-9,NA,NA,TGTGCCAGCAGCTCTGCGGTGGGGACGGACTACACCTTC,CASSSAVGTDYTF